The rows below give T cell receptor beta chains drawn from one sample of a study of sequential checkpoint blockade in melanoma. The method was immunoSEQ multiplex PCR; TCRdb's version includes in-frame clones alone and lacks a portion of them. Among 34,000 or so clones listed, less than 85% were seen once. The material sequenced was CD8+ T cells sorted from blood (inferred from file names), taken from a patient given nivolumab and ipilimumab in sequence. These receptors came from a human donor with melanoma. CDR3s include the opening cysteine and the closing phenylalanine or tryptophan. A D gene is named only where the DNA matches it firmly. Size is omitted from some rows. Given values are once, few, many or a class for expanded clones.

>TRBV28|NA|NA|TRBJ2-7
CASSPVGEAGYEQYF
TGTGCCAGCAGTCCCGTCGGGGAGGCGGGGTACGAGCAGTACTTC
>TRBV28|TRBD2|few|TRBJ2-1
CASSRTGTRDEQFF
TGTGCCAGCAGTCGAACGGGGACTAGAGATGAGCAGTTCTTC
>TRBV29-1|TRBD2|NA|TRBJ2-7
CSAVAGEGYEQYF
TGCAGCGCCGTAGCGGGAGAAGGCTACGAGCAGTACTTC
>TRBV15|NA|once|TRBJ1-4
CATSRDSEGTNEKLFF
TGTGCCACCAGCAGAGATTCGGAGGGAACTAATGAAAAACTGTTTTTT
>TRBV15|TRBD1|NA|TRBJ1-1
CATSGYGTENRFMNTEAFF
TGTGCCACCAGCGGCTATGGGACAGAGAACAGATTTATGAACACTGAAGCTTTCTTT
>TRBV27|TRBD1|few|TRBJ1-1
CASSHRGPTEAFF
TGTGCCAGCAGTCACAGGGGGCCCACTGAAGCTTTCTTT
>TRBV9|TRBD2|NA|TRBJ2-1
CASSDGQREGRDEQFF
TGTGCCAGCAGCGACGGGCAGCGGGAGGGCCGCGATGAGCAGTTCTTC
>TRBV28|NA|few|TRBJ1-4
CASSLGGEDEKLFF
TGTGCCAGCAGTTTAGGGGGGGAAGATGAAAAACTGTTTTTT
>TRBV29-1|TRBD2|NA|TRBJ2-7
CSVVIGLAGVGEQYF
TGCAGCGTTGTCATCGGACTAGCGGGAGTTGGCGAGCAGTACTTC
>TRBV5-1|TRBD1|NA|TRBJ1-2
CASSVHRGQGYGYTF
TGCGCCAGCAGCGTACACAGGGGGCAGGGCTATGGCTACACCTTC
>TRBV29-1|NA|few|TRBJ1-1
CSVDQGRNTEAFF
TGCAGCGTTGATCAGGGAAGGAACACTGAAGCTTTCTTT
>TRBV5-1|NA|NA|TRBJ2-7
CASSSQGFPLYEQYF
TGCGCCAGCAGCTCCCAGGGCTTCCCCCTCTACGAGCAGTACTTC
>TRBV7-9|NA|NA|TRBJ1-1
CASSLEGVGTEAFF
TGTGCCAGCAGCTTAGAAGGGGTAGGCACTGAAGCTTTCTTT
>TRBV10-3|NA|NA|TRBJ2-7
CAISRRGLAYEQYF
TGTGCCATTTCTCGAAGAGGGCTAGCCTACGAGCAGTACTTC
>TRBV2|TRBD1|NA|TRBJ2-7
CASSATGGTYEQYF
TGTGCCAGCAGCGCGACAGGGGGGACCTACGAGCAGTACTTC
>TRBV4-1|NA|NA|TRBJ1-1
CASSLLGGGTEAFF
TGCGCCAGCAGCCTTTTGGGGGGAGGCACTGAAGCTTTCTTT
>TRBV28|TRBD1|NA|TRBJ1-1
CASSLSPNRGTEAFF
TGTGCCAGCAGTTTATCTCCTAACAGGGGTACTGAAGCTTTCTTT
>TRBV27|TRBD1|once|TRBJ2-7
CASSYRGFDEQYF
TGTGCCAGCAGTTACAGGGGGTTCGACGAGCAGTACTTC
>TRBV28|NA|NA|TRBJ2-7
CASGRSGFWYEQYF
TGTGCCAGCGGACGTTCGGGGTTTTGGTACGAGCAGTACTTC
>TRBV10-2|TRBD2|once|TRBJ2-7
CASSVSAGGREQYF
TGCGCCAGCAGTGTCTCAGCGGGAGGGAGGGAGCAGTACTTC
>TRBV4-3|TRBD1|NA|TRBJ2-7
CASSQGDRGYEQYF
TGCGCCAGCAGCCAAGGGGACAGGGGCTACGAGCAGTACTTC
>TRBV27|TRBD1|NA|TRBJ1-3
CASSLGPRDSLSGNTIYF
TGTGCCAGCAGTTTAGGACCCCGGGACAGCCTCTCTGGAAACACCATATATTTT
>TRBV29-1|NA|NA|TRBJ2-1
CSVDWQGGHEQFF
TGCAGCGTTGACTGGCAGGGTGGACATGAGCAGTTCTTC
>TRBV27|NA|NA|TRBJ2-6
CASSLWGAGANVLTF
TGTGCCAGCAGTTTATGGGGGGCTGGGGCCAACGTCCTGACTTTC
>TRBV14|TRBD2|NA|TRBJ2-1
CASSQDRLAGPNEQFF
TGTGCCAGCAGCCAAGATCGCCTAGCGGGACCCAATGAGCAGTTCTTC
>TRBV10-3|NA|NA|TRBJ2-7
CAIFNGGRLAGGLDEQYF
TGTGCCATCTTTAATGGGGGTCGCCTGGCCGGGGGTTTAGACGAGCAGTACTTC